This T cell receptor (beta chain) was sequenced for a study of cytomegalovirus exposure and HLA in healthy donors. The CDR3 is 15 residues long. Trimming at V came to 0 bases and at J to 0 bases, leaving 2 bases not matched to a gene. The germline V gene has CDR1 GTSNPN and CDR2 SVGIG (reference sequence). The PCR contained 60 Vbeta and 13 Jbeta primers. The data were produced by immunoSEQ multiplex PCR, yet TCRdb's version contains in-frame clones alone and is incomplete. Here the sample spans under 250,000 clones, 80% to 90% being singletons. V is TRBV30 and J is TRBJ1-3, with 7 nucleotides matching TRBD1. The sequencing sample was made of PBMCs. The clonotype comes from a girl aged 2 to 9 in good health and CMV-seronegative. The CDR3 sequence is CAWSVKGASGNTIYF. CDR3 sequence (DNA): TGTGCCTGGAGTGTAAAGGGGGCCTCTGGAAACACCATATATTTT.